This entry lists 16 T cell receptor beta chains sequenced from one sample in a study of cytomegalovirus exposure and HLA in healthy donors. The PCR employed 60 Vbeta primers together with 13 Jbeta primers. Assay: immunoSEQ multiplex PCR; the TCRdb copy retains only in-frame clones and omits some. The table shows about 67,000 clones, with around 78% occurring only once. Sample: PBMCs. The receptors shown here come from a man in his forties in good health and CMV-seronegative.

This chain connects TRBV28 to TRBJ2-5; 8 nucleotides match TRBD1. The V segment lost 6 bases and the J segment 1 base; nucleotides outside the gene matches: 7. Germline V gene lookup returns CDR1 MDHEN and CDR2 SYDVKM. CDR3 length: 15 residues. CDR3 DNA sequence: TGTGCCAGCAGCTCCGGACAGGGCCCCCAAGAGACCCAGTACTTC. Its protein product is CASSSGQGPQETQYF.

The chain couples TRBV7-2 to TRBJ1-3; D remains unclear. There are 13 residues in the CDR3. Germline V CDR1 and CDR2: SGHTA, FQGNSA. Trimming removed 6 bases at V and 2 bases at J, with 8 bases between. The CDR3, as DNA: TGTGCCAGCAGTCTCCCGGCTGGAAACACCATATATTTT. Its translation: CASSLPAGNTIYF.

This clone was detected only a few times. The V call is TRBV28, the J call TRBJ1-2; weak D call: TRBD1 (5 bases). V lost 7 bases and J lost 4, with 16 bases in between. The CDR3 spans 14 residues. Germline V lookup: CDR1 MDHEN, CDR2 SYDVKM. Written as DNA, the CDR3 is TGTGCCAGCATCCAGGTCACAGGACCCTATGGCTACACCTTC. Translated, it gives CASIQVTGPYGYTF.

V and J are TRBV18 and TRBJ1-2; 10 bases fit TRBD1. V shed 5 bases, J shed 8 bases, and the junction held 5 bases outside the gene matches. CDR3 length equals 13 residues. Germline CDR1 is KGHSH and CDR2 is LQKENI. The CDR3 here is CASSSGTGDGYTF. Written as DNA, the CDR3 is TGTGCCAGCTCATCCGGGACAGGGGACGGCTACACCTTC. The full variable domain, its missing parts supplied by reference TRBV18 and TRBJ1-2, is NAGVMQNPRHLVRRRGQEARLRCSPMKGHSHVYWYRQLPEEGLKFMVYLQKENIIDESGMPKERFSAEFPKEGPSILRIQQVVRGDSAAYFCASSSGTGDGYTFGSGTRLTVV.

The chain couples TRBV2 to TRBJ2-5; 8 nucleotides align to TRBD2. V lost 7 bases, J lost 3 bases, and 7 bases stayed unmatched. CDR3 length: 14 residues. Germline V gene lookup returns CDR1 SNHLY and CDR2 FYNNEI. CDR3 nucleotide sequence: TGTGCCAGCACATATGCGGGGGGTAAAGAGACCCAGTACTTC. This gives the protein CASTYAGGKETQYF.

This clone was seen a few times. J is TRBJ2-1 and V is TRBV29-1, with 11 positions matching TRBD2. Trimming removed 5 bases from V and 0 bases from J; junction bases left unmatched: 12. This CDR3 comprises 18 residues. Per germline, CDR1 SQVTM and CDR2 ANQGSEA. CDR3 coding DNA: TGCAGCGTTCGTGGACTAGCGGGCGAGAAAAGCTCCTACAATGAGCAGTTCTTC. Residues: CSVRGLAGEKSSYNEQFF.

The chain uses TRBV25-1 and TRBJ2-5; no firm D call. The CDR3 sequence is 14 residues long. Trimming shortened V by 6 bases and J by 1 base, and 12 bases separated the two germline ends. Germline CDR1 MGHDK, CDR2 SYGVNS. CDR3 nucleotides: TGTGCCAGCAGCGGAAGGCCTAGCCAAGAGACCCAGTACTTC. Amino acid sequence: CASSGRPSQETQYF.

This chain uses TRBV5-4 with TRBJ2-2; TRBD1 is a possible D gene (5 bases). The CDR3 loop spans 16 amino acids. V shed 4 bases and J shed 1 base, with 14 bases lying between them. Germline V gene lookup returns CDR1 SGHNT and CDR2 YYREEE (reference sequence). The CDR3 DNA reads TGTGCCAGCAGCCCCCCAGCAGGGTTGAACACCGGGGAGCTGTTTTTT. Its protein product is CASSPPAGLNTGELFF.

The rearrangement uses TRBV7-3 and TRBJ2-5; the D gene is possibly TRBD2 (7 bases). The CDR3 sequence is 13 residues long. V lost 4 bases and J 5 bases, leaving 11 bases between the germline ends. The germline V gene encodes CDR1 SGHTA and CDR2 FQGTGA. The CDR3: CASSYREGETQYF. The CDR3 bases are TGTGCCAGCAGCTACAGGGAGGGGGAGACCCAGTACTTC.

This clone was seen once. The chain recombines TRBV29-1 with TRBJ2-2, with TRBD1 matching over 8 bases. Germline V gene lookup returns CDR1 SQVTM and CDR2 ANQGSEA. After removal of 7 bases from V and 7 bases from J, the junction contained 8 bases not matched to a gene. The CDR3 runs 13 residues. CDR3 sequence (DNA): TGCAGCGCTCGGACAGGGAGTGACGGGGAGCTGTTTTTT. This sequence encodes CSARTGSDGELFF.

This clone was picked up one time. The CDR3, as DNA: TGTGCCAGTAATACTGATCACGAGCAGTACTTC. Its translation is CASNTDHEQYF. This chain uses TRBV19 with TRBJ2-7; D gene ambiguous. From germline, CDR1 is LNHDA and CDR2 SQIVND (reference sequence). The CDR3 has 11 amino acids. Trimming took 7 bases from V and 5 from J, leaving 9 bases between them.

This rearrangement joins TRBV28 to TRBJ2-7; D is uncertain. V was clipped by 3 bases and J by 2 bases, with 14 bases between them. This CDR3 has 15 amino acids. Germline lookup yields CDR1 MDHEN and CDR2 SYDVKM. The CDR3 nucleotides read TGTGCCAGCAGTTTTCTCCACCAACTCCCCTACGAGCAGTACTTC. It yields the protein CASSFLHQLPYEQYF.

This clone was observed once. The chain carries TRBV7-8 and TRBJ1-6; 8 bases line up with TRBD1. V shed 3 bases and J 7 bases; nucleotides not matched to a gene: 8. In germline, CDR1 is SGHVS, CDR2 FQNEAQ. The CDR3 loop spans 16 amino acids. CDR3 protein: CASSFQSGQGNSPLHF. CDR3 DNA: TGTGCCAGCAGCTTCCAAAGCGGACAGGGAAATTCACCCCTCCACTTT.

CDR3 nucleotide sequence: TGTGCCAGCTCACTCCCGGTGACGGGGGGATCCACAGATACGCAGTATTTT. Amino acids: CASSLPVTGGSTDTQYF. The chain is built from TRBV18 and TRBJ2-3; the match to TRBD2 covers 7 bases. J was trimmed by 2 bases and V by 4 bases; bases with no gene match: 12. This CDR3 region has 17 residues. Germline assignment: CDR1 KGHSH and CDR2 LQKENI.

With regard to this clone: An end of the junction does not agree with germline; a read error may underlie this. This rearrangement joins TRBV7-9 to TRBJ2-7; TRBD2 matches 7 bases. The CDR3 extends over 13 amino acids. Looked up from germline, CDR1 is SEHNR and CDR2 is FQNEAQ (reference sequence). Here the CDR3 DNA reads TGTTCCAGCAGCCGGATGACTAGCTTCGAGCAGTACTTC. The encoded protein is CSSSRMTSFEQYF.

The genes are TRBV5-5 and TRBJ2-1, with D perhaps matching TRBD2 (5 bases). This CDR3 contains 15 residues. Trimming cost V 5 bases and J 0 bases, with 12 bases left between them. Germline CDR1 and CDR2: SGHKS and YYEKEE (reference sequence). CDR3 coding DNA: TGTGCCAGCAGTCCAAGCGGCCTCTCCTACAATGAGCAGTTCTTC. Residues: CASSPSGLSYNEQFF.